One and the same sample provided the 9 T cell receptor beta chains below, sequenced in a study of cytomegalovirus exposure and HLA in healthy donors. 60 Vbeta and 13 Jbeta primers were used in PCR. Profiling relied on immunoSEQ multiplex PCR, and the TCRdb table lists in-frame clones only, not all of them. This sample yields around 94,000 clones, of which roughly 83% are seen a single time; 2.5% to 3% belongs to the top ten. Sequencing was carried out using PBMCs. Source of these receptors: a man aged 35 to 55 in good health and CMV-seronegative.

The chain is built from TRBV7-8 and TRBJ1-5; D is unclear. The germline CDR1 and CDR2 sequences are SGHVS and FQNEAQ. The CDR3 contains 15 residues. V lost 5 bases, J lost 0 bases, and 11 bases lay in between. The CDR3 reads CASSPQLTSNQPQHF. DNA for the CDR3: TGTGCCAGCAGCCCCCAACTTACTAGCAATCAGCCCCAGCATTTT.

This clone has only one observation. This chain connects TRBV7-9 to TRBJ1-2, with D tentatively TRBD1 (6 bases). V lost 0 bases to trimming and J lost 8 bases, with 16 bases between them. This CDR3 contains 15 residues. CDR1 is SEHNR, CDR2 FQNEAQ, per germline (reference sequence). The CDR3 DNA follows: TGTGCCAGCAGCTTAGCGGAGCCGGGACAAGAAGGCTACACCTTC. Translating gives CASSLAEPGQEGYTF.

The chain links TRBV7-9 to TRBJ1-2, with TRBD1 identical over 8 bases. Germline CDR1 reads SEHNR; CDR2 reads FQNEAQ (reference sequence). The CDR3 spans 14 residues. V lost 3 bases and J lost 5; bases outside the gene matches: 5. The CDR3 region has the DNA TGTGCCAGCAGCTTCCCCGGGACAGGTTATGGCTACACCTTC. Protein product: CASSFPGTGYGYTF.

This clone was counted between two and nine times. The rearrangement links TRBV6-5 to TRBJ1-1; D is ambiguous. CDR1 MNHEY and CDR2 SVGAGI come from the germline V gene. CDR3 length: 12 residues. Trimming stripped 5 bases from V and 1 base from J, with 5 bases between. The CDR3 sequence is CASSPGNTEAFF. CDR3 nucleotides: TGTGCCAGCAGTCCCGGGAACACTGAAGCTTTCTTT.

The J gene is TRBJ2-1, the V gene TRBV6-5; a possible D gene is TRBD1 (6 bases). Germline V gene data show CDR1 as MNHEY and CDR2 as SVGAGI. V lost 4 bases and J lost 8, with 15 bases in between. This CDR3 has 14 residues. CDR3 sequence: CASSSRGLRDEQFF. The CDR3 bases are TGTGCCAGCAGTTCCAGGGGTTTAAGGGATGAGCAGTTCTTC.

CDR3 nucleotide sequence: TGCGCCAGCAGTGAGTCGGCAGGGGATGTGGATGGCTACACCTTC. Its protein is CASSESAGDVDGYTF. The chain is built from TRBV10-1 and TRBJ1-2; a possible D gene is TRBD1 (6 bases). Germline V gene data show CDR1 as WNHNN and CDR2 as SYGVQD (reference sequence). Trimming left V 0 bases short and J 6 bases short, with 14 bases between. The CDR3 totals 15 residues.

The V and J genes are TRBV19 and TRBJ2-1; 10 bases map to TRBD2. Germline V gene sequence: CDR1 LNHDA, CDR2 SQIVND (reference sequence). This CDR3 is 14 amino acids long. CDR3 bases: TGTGTCACATTCCAGCGGGGGGGCTACAATGAGCAGTTCTTC. As protein: CVTFQRGGYNEQFF.

The V and J genes are TRBV11-2 and TRBJ2-3; TRBD2 might be the D (7 bases). The V and J ends lost 4 bases and 8 bases respectively, with 19 bases between them. The CDR3 loop spans 15 amino acids. Per germline, CDR1 SGHAT and CDR2 FQNNGV. CDR3 in amino acids: CASSSLAGAGATQYF. In DNA, the CDR3 is TGTGCCAGCAGCTCCCTCGCGGGGGCCGGCGCTACGCAGTATTTT.

This clone was counted only a few times. Written as DNA, the CDR3 is TGTGCCAGCCAAACCAGGGGACAGAACACCGGGGAGCTGTTTTTT. As protein: CASQTRGQNTGELFF. V gene TRBV6-6 combines with J gene TRBJ2-2; TRBD1 might be the D (6 bases). The CDR3 is made up of 15 amino acids. V lost 8 bases and J 1 base, leaving 14 bases between the germline ends. CDR1 and CDR2 from the germline V gene are MNHNY and SVGAGI (reference sequence).